The sequence of this TCR beta chain was determined in a study of identifying expanded T cells in peripheral blood. Study outcomes and limitations: Across healthy donors, higher total template counts meant significantly greater approximately 2-week count variance. Over approximately two and four weeks, about 15 and 19 clones changed, versus around 1.2 between replicates.

Sequencing used immunoSEQ multiplex PCR; TCRdb keeps in-frame clones, though not all of them. The sample includes around 100,000 clones, 80% to 90% of them seen just once. Healthy donors had no documented immune events, such as infections, while sampled. The CDR3 covers 15 residues. V lost 3 bases to trimming and J lost 3 bases, with 13 bases between them. The germline V gene has CDR1 MNHEY and CDR2 SMNVEV (reference sequence). The table lists this clone with a count of one. The antigen is undetermined. This TCR was sampled from a person between 18 and 75 years old in good health. Sequenced sample: blood. The V and J genes are TRBV27 and TRBJ2-3; tentative D call: TRBD2 (5 bases). CDR3 DNA sequence: TGTGCCAGCAGTTTGGCGCCTAGCAGGACAGATACGCAGTATTTT. Its translation is CASSLAPSRTDTQYF.